The entry below gives a single T cell receptor beta chain sequence along with its context. What it binds is unknown. These data originate in a study of cytomegalovirus exposure and HLA in healthy donors. Healthy bone marrow donors made up the cohort. Overall study results and limits: TCR beta chains numbering about 160 were designated cytomegalovirus-associated. A later analysis associated approximately 17,000 TCR beta sequences with HLA alleles at a 0.05 false discovery rate.

13 Jbeta primers and 60 Vbeta primers were used for the PCR. The authors' processing: Later, tens of millions of unique TCR beta chains were counted in an analysis, and some 11 million of them were shared. Sequencing was performed with immunoSEQ multiplex PCR; in TCRdb, only in-frame clones are kept and a portion is missing. Clone size and V and J calls were adopted from that table, with D and trimming inferred from the DNA. The repertoire consists of roughly 150,000 clones, with 82% occurring once and the leading ten covering about 5.2%. This TCR was recovered from a young man in good health and CMV-seropositive. Sample: PBMCs.

The CDR3 DNA reads TGTGCCAGCGAATGGGGGGCAGGGGGTAGGAATGAGCAGTTCTTC. This encodes CASEWGAGGRNEQFF. This chain joins TRBV11-2 and TRBJ2-1; D may be TRBD1 (7 bases). This CDR3 has 15 amino acids. With 8 bases removed from V and 7 bases from J, the gap between germline ends came to 21 bases. Looked up from germline, CDR1 is SGHAT and CDR2 is FQNNGV.